This T cell receptor beta chain was sequenced for a study of technical replicates of blood from a handful of donors. TCRdb's copy holds only in-frame clones and misses some; the assay was immunoSEQ multiplex PCR. Of tens of thousands of clones listed, more than 80% are singletons. This clone was observed a single time. CDR3 size: 14 residues. Germline V gene lookup returns CDR1 SGHTA and CDR2 FQGNSA. V was shortened by 5 bases and J by 7 bases, with 14 bases between the two germline ends. This TCR was sampled from a human donor in good health. Some clones in this sample may be carry-over from other donors' samples. The source material was PBMCs. The chain has TRBV7-2 and TRBJ1-4; possible D gene TRBD1, 5 bases. CDR3 region: CASSPGGVREKLFF. DNA for the CDR3: TGTGCCAGCAGCCCAGGAGGGGTGCGTGAAAAACTGTTTTTT. The complete variable domain, with remaining parts taken from reference TRBV7-2 and TRBJ1-4, reads GAGVSQSPSNKVTEKGKDVELRCDPISGHTALYWYRQSLGQGLEFLIYFQGNSAPDKSGLPSDRFSAERTGGSVSTLTIQRTQQEDSAVYLCASSPGGVREKLFFGSGTQLSVL.